Shown below are 9 T cell receptor beta chains from a single sample sequenced in a study of cytomegalovirus exposure and HLA in healthy donors. Both 60 Vbeta primers and 13 Jbeta primers went into the PCR. Sequenced by immunoSEQ multiplex PCR; TCRdb stores in-frame clones only, minus some. Of about 120,000 clones listed, 75% to 85% were seen once; the top ten hold over 3.5%. Input material: PBMCs. Receptor source: a young man in good health and CMV-seropositive.

This rearrangement joins TRBV6-5 to TRBJ1-6, with 9 positions matching TRBD1. After removal of 0 bases from V and 8 bases from J, the junction contained 5 bases not matched to a gene. CDR3 length equals 16 residues. Germline V lookup: CDR1 MNHEY, CDR2 SVGAGI. Here the CDR3 DNA reads TGTGCCAGCAGTTACTCGAGGACAGGGGTGGATTCACCCCTCCACTTT. This encodes CASSYSRTGVDSPLHF.

The J gene is TRBJ1-2, the V gene TRBV29-1; 8 bases map to TRBD1. J gave up 5 bases and V 3 bases, and 14 bases lay outside the gene matches. The germline CDR1 and CDR2 sequences are SQVTM and ANQGSEA. The CDR3 has 16 residues. The CDR3 nucleotides are TGCAGCGTTGAGTGGGCAGGGGGCGCTTACGGATATGGCTACACCTTC. Protein sequence: CSVEWAGGAYGYGYTF.

This clone was counted a few times. The gene calls are TRBV6-5 and TRBJ2-3, with 8 bases that match TRBD1. J lost 1 base, V lost 5 bases, and 5 bases had no gene match. The CDR3 is 15 amino acids. Germline V gene lookup returns CDR1 MNHEY and CDR2 SVGAGI. DNA for the CDR3: TGTGCCAGCAGTCAGACGACAGGGGGCACAGATACGCAGTATTTT. It translates to CASSQTTGGTDTQYF.

The J gene is TRBJ1-2, the V gene TRBV20-1, with D unclear. CDR1 is DFQATT, CDR2 SNEGSKA, per germline (reference sequence). The CDR3 consists of 11 residues. V lost 6 bases to trimming and J lost 5 bases, with 10 bases between them. This CDR3 is CSASTRYGYTF. The DNA of the CDR3 is TGCAGTGCCTCAACGCGGTATGGCTACACCTTC.

The CDR3 loop is CASSPSGGAGGYTF. The CDR3 nucleotides are TGCGCCAGCAGCCCATCAGGGGGCGCGGGTGGCTACACCTTC. This chain links TRBV4-1 with TRBJ1-2; TRBD1 matches 8 bases. V dropped 4 bases and J dropped 7; count of bases not matched to a gene: 8. Looked up from germline, CDR1 is MGHRA and CDR2 is YSYEKL. The CDR3 spans 14 residues.

J is TRBJ1-3 and V is TRBV5-1, with D possibly TRBD1 on 6 matching bases. The V end lost 3 bases, the J end lost 4 bases, and 14 bases lay between the germline ends. In germline, CDR1 is SGHRS, CDR2 YFSETQ. This CDR3 has 15 amino acids. In DNA, the CDR3 is TGCGCCAGCAGCTGGCAGGGGACCGGAGGAAACACCATATATTTT. Translating gives CASSWQGTGGNTIYF.

This clone was counted once. The chain couples TRBV19 to TRBJ2-5, with D unclear. The CDR3 sequence is 15 residues long. Trimming stripped 0 bases from V and 5 bases from J, with 13 bases between. Germline assignment: CDR1 LNHDA and CDR2 SQIVND (reference sequence). The CDR3 bases are TGTGCCAGTAGTATAGATGTAGGCGGTTCGGAGACCCAGTACTTC. Amino acid sequence: CASSIDVGGSETQYF.

This chain joins TRBV7-8 and TRBJ2-2; 11 bases map to TRBD2. CDR1 is SGHVS, CDR2 FQNEAQ, per germline. This CDR3 is built from 17 residues. With V trimmed by 2 bases and J by 4 bases, 6 bases remained unmatched. Here the CDR3 reads CASSLIAGGPGTGELFF. In DNA form, the CDR3 reads TGTGCCAGCAGCTTAATAGCGGGGGGGCCGGGCACCGGGGAGCTGTTTTTT.

This clone is a singleton in its sample. CDR3 in DNA: TGTGCCAGCAGCCCCTTCCCGGGGGGGGCCGGAGAGACCCAGTACTTC. Its translation is CASSPFPGGAGETQYF. The chain is built from TRBV11-2 and TRBJ2-5, with 8 bases identical to TRBD2. The CDR3 is 16 amino acids. The germline V gene has CDR1 SGHAT and CDR2 FQNNGV. V was clipped by 5 bases and J by 4 bases; unmatched bases: 12. Drawing the rest from reference TRBV11-2 and TRBJ2-5, the complete variable domain is EAGVAQSPRYKIIEKRQSVAFWCNPISGHATLYWYQQILGQGPKLLIQFQNNGVVDDSQLPKDRFSAERLKGVDSTLKIQPAKLEDSAVYLCASSPFPGGAGETQYFGPGTRLLVL.